This T cell receptor beta chain comes out of a study of blood T cell repertoires in COVID-19. Measured with immunoSEQ multiplex PCR; TCRdb has only the in-frame clones, and not every one. This table holds some 300,000 clones, around 89% found once. This CDR3 is built from 12 residues. Trimming took 3 bases from V and 4 from J, leaving 8 bases between them. From germline, CDR1 is SQVTM and CDR2 ANQGSEA. This chain connects TRBV29-1 to TRBJ2-3; D is perhaps TRBD1 (5 bases). The clonotype originates from a woman aged 50 to 60 with COVID-19, enrolled during active disease. Sequenced material: peripheral blood. CDR3 coding DNA: TGCAGCGTTGAGCAGGGTGCAGATACGCAGTATTTT. It yields the protein CSVEQGADTQYF.